A single sample is the source of the 24 T cell receptor beta chains below, sequenced in a study of CD8+CD57+ T cells in acquired aplastic anemia. Profiling that covered TCR beta VDJ and CDR3 relied on genomic DNA as its template. From the reads, TCRdb called clonotypes with MiXCR, one entry per CDR3 protein. The sample lists around 180,000 distinct CDR3 sequences; around 48% were seen once. The authors sequenced patients whose flow cytometry had shown CD8+CD57+ cell expansion. The sample consisted of sorted CD4+, CD8+, or CD8+CD57+ T cells (not recorded which) from PBMCs. The receptors stem from a human donor with aplastic anemia.

This chain connects TRBV10-1 to TRBJ2-3; 7 positions agree with TRBD2. There are 15 residues in the CDR3. The V and J ends lost 6 bases and 0 bases, in that order; junction bases with no gene match: 6. Germline V gene sequence: CDR1 WNHNN, CDR2 SYGVQD (reference sequence). As DNA, the CDR3 is TGCGCCAGCAGACCAAGCGGGGCTAGCACAGATACGCAGTATTTT. This codes for CASRPSGASTDTQYF.

The chain has TRBV9 and TRBJ2-1; TRBD2 is a possible D gene (5 bases). Per germline, CDR1 SGDLS and CDR2 YYNGEE. CDR3 length equals 12 residues. Trimming pared 5 bases from V and 6 bases from J, leaving 9 bases between. The CDR3: CASSQRTNEQFF. CDR3 DNA sequence: TGTGCCAGCAGTCAGCGGACCAATGAGCAGTTCTTC.

This chain links TRBV6-2 or TRBV6-3 with TRBJ1-6, with D perhaps TRBD1 (5 bases). The CDR3 is 18 amino acids. Per germline, CDR1 MNHEY and CDR2 SVGEGT. V was cut by 1 base and J by 0 bases, with 13 bases left in between. The CDR3 here is CASSYWRQSSSYNSPLHF. The CDR3 DNA sequence: TGTGCCAGCAGTTACTGGCGACAGTCTAGCTCCTATAATTCACCCCTCCACTTT.

This rearrangement joins TRBV10-2 to TRBJ2-5, with D tentatively TRBD1 (5 bases). The CDR3 spans 13 residues. Germline CDR1 WSHSY, CDR2 SAAADI. V gave up 2 bases and J gave up 4 bases, with 8 bases separating them. The CDR3 sequence is CASSEATVETQYF. The DNA for the CDR3 is TGCGCCAGCAGTGAGGCGACAGTAGAGACCCAGTACTTC.

The chain combines TRBV12-3 or TRBV12-4 with TRBJ1-1, with a tentative D call TRBD1 (5 bases). Trimming pared 8 bases from V and 5 bases from J, leaving 18 bases between. This CDR3 is 14 amino acids long. CDR3 bases: TGTGCCAGCTCACCACAGGTACGGGGTACTGAAGCTTTCTTT. Translation: CASSPQVRGTEAFF.

This clonotype showed up just a few times. This chain connects TRBV27 to TRBJ1-2; D is ambiguous. This CDR3 comprises 16 residues. Looked up from germline, CDR1 is MNHEY and CDR2 is SMNVEV (reference sequence). The V and J ends lost 6 bases and 0 bases respectively, with 17 bases between them. CDR3 coding DNA: TGTGCCAGCAGGCCACACGCCGGCACCACTAACTATGGCTACACCTTC. Protein product: CASRPHAGTTNYGYTF.

This clonotype is categorized as medium-sized. The genes are TRBV7-6 and TRBJ2-7; 7 bases fit TRBD2. Germline CDR1 is SGHVS and CDR2 is FNYEAQ. V was clipped by 5 bases and J by 3 bases; unmatched bases: 13. The CDR3 contains 16 residues. This chain's CDR3 is CASSAREVPGGYEQYF. CDR3 sequence (DNA): TGTGCCAGCAGCGCACGGGAGGTCCCTGGGGGCTACGAGCAGTACTTC.

This clonotype was picked up a small number of times. The chain combines TRBV24-1 with TRBJ2-5, with D maybe TRBD2 (7 bases). The V and J ends lost 5 bases and 5 bases respectively, with 14 bases between them. The CDR3 has 14 amino acids. Per the germline V gene, CDR1 is KGHDR and CDR2 is SFDVKD. The CDR3 spells CATSARGGSETQYF. The CDR3 region has the DNA TGTGCCACCAGTGCTAGGGGGGGGTCCGAGACCCAGTACTTC.

V usage is TRBV5-1 and J usage is TRBJ2-7; D perhaps matches TRBD2 (5 bases). The V gene's germline CDR1 is SGHRS and CDR2 YFSETQ. The CDR3 spans 17 residues. The V end lost 4 bases, the J end lost 4 bases, and 24 bases lay between the germline ends. The DNA of the CDR3 is TGCGCCAGCAGCCGCCCTGGGCGGACCTTGGGAGATTACGAGCAGTACTTC. Its protein is CASSRPGRTLGDYEQYF.

The rearrangement uses TRBV10-3 and TRBJ1-5; perhaps TRBD1 as D (5 bases). V gave up 3 bases and J gave up 8 bases, with 8 bases separating them. Germline CDR1 and CDR2: ENHRY and SYGVKD. The CDR3 has 12 amino acids. CDR3 nucleotide sequence: TGTGCCATCAGTGATGGGGGGGAGCCCCAGCATTTT. Translating it yields CAISDGGEPQHF.

Of note for this clonotype: A much more abundant neighbour one base away suggests this may be a read error. Given the absence of the conserved phenylalanine or tryptophan at the CDR3 end, a read error is likely. The chain employs TRBV5-4 and TRBJ2-5; no definite D call. Germline CDR1 SGHNT, CDR2 YYREEE (reference sequence). This CDR3 has 16 amino acids. The V end was cut by 3 bases, the J end by 1 base, with 16 bases between. CDR3 nucleotide sequence: TGTGCCAGCAGCTCGACACAATGGGTATCCCAAGAGACCCAGTACTCC. Protein product: CASSSTQWVSQETQYS.

The rearrangement joins TRBV2 to TRBJ1-3; tentative D call: TRBD1 (5 bases). In germline, CDR1 is SNHLY, CDR2 FYNNEI. Trimming cost V 6 bases and J 4 bases, with 7 bases left between them. The CDR3 sequence is 12 residues long. CDR3 amino acids: CASRPGGNTIYF. CDR3 DNA sequence: TGTGCCAGCAGACCAGGGGGAAACACCATATATTTT.

On this clonotype itself: With a much larger clone just one base away, this may be a read error. J is TRBJ2-7 and V is TRBV5-1; D may match TRBD1 or TRBD2 (7 bases each). The CDR3 is 16 amino acids. The V end was cut by 4 bases, the J end by 7 bases, with 24 bases between. Germline V gene sequence: CDR1 SGHRS, CDR2 YFSETQ. CDR3: CASSPTTGTMYKEQYF. CDR3 bases: TGCGCCAGCAGCCCCACGACAGGGACTATGTATAAGGAGCAGTACTTC. Based on the CDR3 plus reference TRBV5-1 and TRBJ2-7, the full variable domain is KAGVTQTPRYLIKTRGQQVTLSCSPISGHRSVSWYQQTPGQGLQFLFEYFSETQRNKGNFPGRFSGRQFSNSRSEMNVSTLELGDSALYLCASSPTTGTMYKEQYFGPGTRLTVT.

Turning to this clonotype: It may be a read error: a sequence one base away is much more abundant. The genes are TRBV12-3 or TRBV12-4 and TRBJ2-7, with unresolved D. Trimming removed 6 bases from V and 0 bases from J, with 15 bases in between. The CDR3 loop spans 15 amino acids. The CDR3 protein is CASSRVSPVSYEQYF. Written as DNA, the CDR3 is TGTGCCAGCAGCCGCGTCTCTCCCGTCTCCTACGAGCAGTACTTC.

The chain is built from TRBV14 and TRBJ2-5, with D unclear. CDR3 size: 12 residues. The germline V gene has CDR1 SGHDN and CDR2 FVKESK. Trimming shortened V by 2 bases and J by 5 bases, and 6 bases separated the two germline ends. CDR3: CASSQWSETQYF. Here the CDR3 DNA reads TGTGCCAGCAGCCAATGGTCGGAGACCCAGTACTTC.

This chain links TRBV11-2 with TRBJ1-6, with D possibly TRBD1 on 6 matching bases. V lost 0 bases and J 5 bases, leaving 17 bases between the germline ends. The CDR3 is 18 residues long. Germline V gives CDR1 SGHAT, CDR2 FQNNGV. The CDR3 DNA is TGTGCCAGCAGCTTAGATCTAACCCCGACAGGTCATAATTCACCCCTCCACTTT. It translates to CASSLDLTPTGHNSPLHF.

This clonotype was counted ten times or more. V is TRBV4-2 and J is TRBJ2-7; 9 bases agree with TRBD2. CDR1 is LGHNA and CDR2 is YNFKEQ in the germline V gene. The CDR3 length is 18 residues. The V and J ends lost 4 bases and 3 bases, in that order; junction bases with no gene match: 16. CDR3 DNA: TGTGCCAGCAGCCCGGGGCAACCTGGCGGGGGGGCCTTCTACGAGCAGTACTTC. It is translated as CASSPGQPGGGAFYEQYF.

In regard to this clonotype: A junction boundary mismatches the germline segment, possibly from a read error. The chain has TRBV10-3 and TRBJ1-4; D possibly corresponds to TRBD1 (5 bases). The germline gives CDR1 ENHRY, CDR2 SYGVKD. The CDR3 is made up of 16 amino acids. The DNA for the CDR3 is TGTGCCAGCAGTGAAAAGGGGCAGGAGATTAATGAAAAACTGTTTTTT. Translated: CASSEKGQEINEKLFF.

This chain uses TRBV28 with TRBJ2-6; 7 positions agree with TRBD2. The CDR3 length is 19 residues. CDR1 is MDHEN and CDR2 is SYDVKM in the germline V gene. Trimming took 4 bases from V and 1 from J; bases not matched to a gene: 13. In DNA, the CDR3 is TGTGCCAGCAGTTCTGGGGGGGGACGCAGGGTTTCTGGGGCCAACGTCCTGACTTTC. This sequence encodes CASSSGGGRRVSGANVLTF.

This chain connects TRBV10-1 to TRBJ2-7; 8 nucleotides line up with TRBD1. With V trimmed by 6 bases and J by 2 bases, 3 bases remained unmatched. From germline, CDR1 is WNHNN and CDR2 SYGVQD (reference sequence). CDR3 size: 13 residues. The CDR3 here is CASRPRGPYEQYF. DNA of the CDR3: TGCGCCAGCAGACCCAGGGGGCCCTACGAGCAGTACTTC.

The V call is TRBV5-1, the J call TRBJ2-7; 9 bases are shared with TRBD1. The CDR3 is 14 residues long. Germline V gene lookup returns CDR1 SGHRS and CDR2 YFSETQ. After removal of 4 bases from V and 5 bases from J, the junction contained 7 bases not matched to a gene. CDR3 sequence (DNA): TGCGCCAGCAGCGCTTGGACAGGGGTGGACGAGCAGTACTTC. Its protein product is CASSAWTGVDEQYF.

The rearrangement uses TRBV5-1 and TRBJ2-7, with 7 bases that match TRBD2. The germline gives CDR1 SGHRS, CDR2 YFSETQ. The length of the CDR3 is 12 residues. Trimming took 3 bases from V and 6 from J; bases not matched to a gene: 3. The CDR3 reads CASSSGLFEQYF. CDR3 coding DNA: TGCGCCAGCAGCTCGGGACTATTCGAGCAGTACTTC. Full variable domain (remainder filled in from reference TRBV5-1 and TRBJ2-7): KAGVTQTPRYLIKTRGQQVTLSCSPISGHRSVSWYQQTPGQGLQFLFEYFSETQRNKGNFPGRFSGRQFSNSRSEMNVSTLELGDSALYLCASSSGLFEQYFGPGTRLTVT.

This clonotype was detected once. Just one base apart from a much larger clone, this may be a read error. Because the CDR3 is missing its conserved closing phenylalanine or tryptophan, this is likely a read error. The chain has TRBV28 and TRBJ1-2, with TRBD1 matching 8 bases. From germline, CDR1 is MDHEN and CDR2 SYDVKM. V lost 8 bases, J lost 7 bases, and 9 bases stayed unmatched. The CDR3 covers 13 residues. The CDR3 sequence: CASENPGGFGYTL. CDR3 in DNA: TGTGCCAGCGAAAACCCAGGGGGCTTTGGCTACACCCTC.

This clonotype was counted between two and nine times. The gene calls are TRBV19 and TRBJ1-6, with D possibly being TRBD1 (6 bases). CDR1 is LNHDA, CDR2 SQIVND, per germline (reference sequence). V was trimmed by 7 bases and J by 5 bases, leaving 6 bases between them. This CDR3 contains 12 residues. CDR3 DNA: TGTGCCAGTAACAGGGATAATTCACCCCTCCACTTT. This codes for CASNRDNSPLHF.